A single sample is the source of the 6 T cell receptor beta chains below, sequenced in a study of Graves' ophthalmopathy and Graves' hyperthyroidism. Amplification targeted the TCR beta CDR3 regions, with RNA transcripts as the source material. Second-round multiplex PCR came after a first-round RT-PCR that employed HTBI primers. MiXCR was run by TCRdb on the multiplex PCR reads, yielding one entry per CDR3 protein. The data contain 650,000 to 800,000 distinct CDR3 sequences, about 40% of them singletons. The source material was peripheral blood. The receptors derive from an adult man with Graves' ophthalmopathy.

This clonotype was observed many times. This chain links TRBV5-1 with TRBJ2-7, with a weak D call TRBD2 (6 bases). The germline V gene has CDR1 SGHRS and CDR2 YFSETQ. Trimming removed 0 bases at V and 3 bases at J, with 10 bases between. The CDR3 loop spans 14 amino acids. CDR3 region: CASSLVGEVYEQYF. The CDR3, as DNA: TGCGCCAGCAGCTTGGTGGGGGAGGTCTACGAGCAGTACTTC.

V gene TRBV29-1 combines with J gene TRBJ2-7; 8 bases align to TRBD1. This CDR3 spans 11 amino acids. The J segment lost 5 bases and the V segment lost 6 bases, leaving 3 bases of the junction unmatched. Germline V gives CDR1 SQVTM, CDR2 ANQGSEA. CDR3 bases: TGCAGCGTCATGGGACAGGACGAGCAGTACTTC. As protein: CSVMGQDEQYF.

About this clonotype: It may be a read error: a sequence one base away is much more abundant. The chain has TRBV7-9 and TRBJ2-7; D perhaps matches TRBD2 (6 bases). CDR3 length: 13 residues. The germline gives CDR1 SEHNR, CDR2 FQNEAQ (reference sequence). CDR3 region: CASSKELAYEQYF. In DNA form, the CDR3 reads TGCGCCAGCAGCAAAGAACTAGCTTACGAGCAGTACTTC.

This clonotype was counted ten times or more. The chain is built from TRBV7-9 and TRBJ2-7, with 8 bases that match TRBD1. V lost 6 bases and J lost 3; bases outside the gene matches: 4. This CDR3 is 13 amino acids long. CDR1 is SEHNR and CDR2 is FQNEAQ in the germline V gene (reference sequence). CDR3 nucleotide sequence: TGTGCCAGCAGTCCAGGGACAGGCTACGAGCAGTACTTC. Translated: CASSPGTGYEQYF.

The chain uses TRBV5-4 and TRBJ1-1; D possibly corresponds to TRBD1 (5 bases). This CDR3 contains 16 residues. Trimming stripped 0 bases from V and 4 bases from J, with 16 bases between. Germline assignment: CDR1 SGHNT and CDR2 YYREEE (reference sequence). CDR3 amino acids: CASSLGAPREGTEAFF. As DNA, the CDR3 is TGTGCCAGCAGCTTGGGAGCGCCCAGGGAGGGCACTGAAGCTTTCTTT.

This clonotype was counted many times. This rearrangement joins TRBV7-6 to TRBJ1-1; D might be TRBD1 (6 bases). V gave up 7 bases and J gave up 4 bases, with 13 bases separating them. This CDR3 region has 13 residues. CDR1 is SGHVS and CDR2 is FNYEAQ in the germline V gene. The CDR3 coding sequence is TGTGCCAGCACACAGGGTGTGAGCACTGAAGCTTTCTTT. Translating it yields CASTQGVSTEAFF. Using reference TRBV7-6 and TRBJ1-1 for the parts outside the CDR3, the full variable domain is GAGVSQSPRYKVTKRGQDVALRCDPISGHVSLYWYRQALGQGPEFLTYFNYEAQQDKSGLPNDRFSAERPEGSISTLTIQRTEQRDSAMYRCASTQGVSTEAFFGQGTRLTVV.